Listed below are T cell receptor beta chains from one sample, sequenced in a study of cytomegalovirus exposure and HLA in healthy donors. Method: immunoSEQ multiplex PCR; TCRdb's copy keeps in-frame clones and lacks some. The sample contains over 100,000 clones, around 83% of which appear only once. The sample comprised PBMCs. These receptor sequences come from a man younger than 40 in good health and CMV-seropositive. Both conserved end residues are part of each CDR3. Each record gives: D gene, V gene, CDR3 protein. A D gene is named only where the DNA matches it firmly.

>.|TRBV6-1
CASSEGSFGGTEAFF
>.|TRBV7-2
CASSLLGAADTQYF
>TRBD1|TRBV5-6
CASSRDRGRLRNEQFF
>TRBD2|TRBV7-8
CASRPLLAGSYNEQFF
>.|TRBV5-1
CASGTVPDEKLFF
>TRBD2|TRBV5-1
CASSPGLTSGGVDEQFF
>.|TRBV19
CASRVRTNTGELFF
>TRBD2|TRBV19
CASSMRLAGVPYEQYF
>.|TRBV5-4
CASSLWSYTDTQYF
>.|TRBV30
CAWGMGGDYGYTF